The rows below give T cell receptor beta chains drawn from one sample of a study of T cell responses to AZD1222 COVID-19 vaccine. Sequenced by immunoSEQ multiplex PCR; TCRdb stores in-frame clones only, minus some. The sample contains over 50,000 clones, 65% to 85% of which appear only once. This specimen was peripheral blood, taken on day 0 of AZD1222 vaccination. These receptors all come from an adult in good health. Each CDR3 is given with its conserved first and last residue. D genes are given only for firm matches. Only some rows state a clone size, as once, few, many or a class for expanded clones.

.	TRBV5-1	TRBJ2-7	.	CASSLALSRWGGPYEQYF	TGCGCCAGCAGCTTGGCCTTGTCAAGGTGGGGCGGGCCCTACGAGCAGTACTTC
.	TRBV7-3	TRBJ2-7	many	CASSLRSRGSHEQYF	TGTGCCAGCAGCTTAAGGTCTAGGGGAAGCCACGAGCAGTACTTC
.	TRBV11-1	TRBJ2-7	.	CARVGALNEQYF	TGTGCCCGGGTGGGTGCGTTAAACGAGCAGTACTTC
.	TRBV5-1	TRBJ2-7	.	CASSVRAEGEQYF	TGCGCCAGCAGCGTCCGGGCTGAGGGCGAGCAGTACTTC
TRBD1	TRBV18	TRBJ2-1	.	CASSPQTGDTYNEQFF	TGTGCCAGCTCACCACAAACAGGGGATACCTACAATGAGCAGTTCTTC
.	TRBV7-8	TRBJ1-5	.	CASSLAGAGNQPQHF	TGTGCCAGCAGCTTAGCGGGGGCTGGCAATCAGCCCCAGCATTTT
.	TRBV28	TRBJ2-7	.	CASSPGTHNPYVEQYF	TGTGCCAGCAGCCCCGGGACACATAACCCCTACGTCGAGCAGTACTTC
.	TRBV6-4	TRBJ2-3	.	CASSDGTGTDTQYF	TGTGCCAGCAGTGATGGAACTGGCACAGATACGCAGTATTTT
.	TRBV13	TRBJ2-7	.	CASNPGEFKNYEQYF	TGTGCCAGCAACCCTGGGGAGTTTAAGAACTACGAGCAGTACTTC
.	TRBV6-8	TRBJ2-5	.	CASKNKQDRAQETQYF	TGTGCCAGCAAAAATAAACAGGACCGAGCCCAAGAGACCCAGTACTTC
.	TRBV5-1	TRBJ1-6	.	CASSPGEGHNSPLHF	TGCGCCAGCAGCCCGGGAGAGGGTCATAATTCACCCCTCCACTTT
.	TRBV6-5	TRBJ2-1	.	CASSSGRGRDEQFF	TGTGCCAGCAGTTCGGGTCGTGGGCGCGATGAGCAGTTCTTC